This T cell receptor beta chain is drawn from a study of blood T cell repertoires in COVID-19. Overall study context: Sample material is recorded as cDNA or gDNA derived from T cells, B-cell-depleted T cells, or PBMCs.

Sequencing used immunoSEQ multiplex PCR; TCRdb keeps in-frame clones, though not all of them. In the table there are 55,000 to 80,000 clones, 80% to 90% of which are singletons. The V gene lost 3 bases and the J gene lost 8 bases, with 8 bases spanning the gap. The CDR3 totals 12 residues. The sequenced material came from peripheral blood. The receptor comes from a man aged 50 to 60 with acute or convalescent COVID-19. The chain uses TRBV12-3 or TRBV12-4 and TRBJ2-1; D is uncertain. CDR3 bases: TGTGCCAGCAGTTTTGTAAGAGATGAGCAGTTCTTC. It is translated as CASSFVRDEQFF.